The rows below give T cell receptor beta chains drawn from one sample of a study of T cell repertoires in cytomegalovirus infection. No antigen is known for these receptors. Using its own MiXCR run on the reads, TCRdb lists one record per CDR3 protein. The sample lists just over 450,000 distinct CDR3 sequences; roughly 43% were seen once. Specimen: cultured PBMCs, collected from culture after CMV antigen stimulation. These receptors originate from a human donor in good health (CMV status not recorded). Some clones in this sample may be carry-over from other donors' samples. CDR3s include the opening cysteine and the closing phenylalanine or tryptophan. A D gene is named only where the DNA matches it firmly.

>TRBV7-2|TRBJ2-7|11|.
CASSVLDEQYF
>TRBV12-3/TRBV12-4|TRBJ2-2|12|.
CASRPREGELFF
>TRBV7-2|TRBJ2-3|17|TRBD2
CASSSWVALAGTDTQYF
>TRBV7-2|TRBJ1-5|14|.
CASSLYNRAQPQHF
>TRBV7-4|TRBJ2-1|17|TRBD2
CASSLALGGLVYNEQFF
>TRBV27|TRBJ1-1|17|TRBD1
CASRPQPDRVRGTEAFF
>TRBV25-1|TRBJ1-2|16|.
CASSDPRTAGIGSYTF
>TRBV7-2|TRBJ1-2|14|.
CASSPRTENYGYTF
>TRBV3-1|TRBJ1-5|17|.
CASSQTPGDGRPQPQHF
>TRBV7-8|TRBJ2-7|11|TRBD2
CASRSGKNLNF
>TRBV11-3|TRBJ2-5|14|.
CASSLTGSQETQYF
>TRBV10-3|TRBJ2-3|12|.
CAISAEEDTQYF
>TRBV6-6|TRBJ2-3|16|TRBD2
CASRPRTSGGTDTQYF
>TRBV7-2|TRBJ2-6|16|.
CASSNFLVAGANVLTF
>TRBV28|TRBJ1-4|13|.
CASRPRRFEKLFF
>TRBV7-2|TRBJ2-7|14|.
CAISFTQGPYEQYF
>TRBV6-1|TRBJ2-5|14|TRBD2
CASSGLAGEETQYF
>TRBV19|TRBJ1-3|15|TRBD1
CASRDRATSGNTIYF
>TRBV4-3|TRBJ1-1|13|.
CASSHVGSAKAFF
>TRBV5-4|TRBJ2-2|13|.
CASSLVHTGELFF
>TRBV20-1|TRBJ2-3|14|TRBD1
CSAMDRAGGDTQYF
>TRBV7-2|TRBJ2-2|11|.
CASSLLGKLFF
>TRBV6-2/TRBV6-3|TRBJ1-1|14|TRBD1
CASSLTGWDTEAFF
>TRBV19|TRBJ1-1|15|.
CASSMWGGTGTEAFF
>TRBV10-3|TRBJ1-1|15|.
CAISEFPTIKGEAFF
>TRBV2|TRBJ2-1|12|.
CASSESPGEQFF
>TRBV6-1|TRBJ2-3|12|.
CASSEARDTQYF
>TRBV7-2|TRBJ2-1|13|.
CASSLRRVAEQFF
>TRBV6-1|TRBJ2-3|17|TRBD2
CASASWASGQHTNTQYF
>TRBV6-5|TRBJ2-3|19|TRBD2
CASSYSKGSGGALTDTQYF
>TRBV7-9|TRBJ2-3|16|.
CASSSLFGDETDTQYF
>TRBV6-5|TRBJ2-4|13|.
CASSAGTRNIQYF
>TRBV7-2|TRBJ2-2|16|.
CASSFRGESFTGELFF
>TRBV7-2|TRBJ2-7|12|.
CASSFRVSEQYF
>TRBV7-8|TRBJ2-1|15|.
CASSLVQSPYNEQFF
>TRBV6-9|TRBJ2-5|16|TRBD1
CASRPDRGRSEETQYF
>TRBV6-1|TRBJ2-2|18|TRBD2
CASSGDSAGGANTGELFF
>TRBV7-2|TRBJ1-1|12|.
CASSLPGEGAFF
>TRBV5-4|TRBJ2-1|15|TRBD1
CASSSRQGQGDEQFF
>TRBV19|TRBJ2-5|15|.
CASSTWQGTQETQYF
>TRBV7-6|TRBJ2-2|14|TRBD1
CASSQRQGPGELFF
>TRBV20-1|TRBJ1-4|18|TRBD1
CSASIRGLKGQSDEKLFF
>TRBV11-2|TRBJ1-1|17|TRBD1
CASSLGPTGYKNTEAFF
>TRBV6-1|TRBJ1-3|13|.
CASQDFIGNTIYF
>TRBV4-1|TRBJ2-3|17|.
CASSQDLTRRAGDTQYF
>TRBV11-2|TRBJ2-3|18|TRBD2
CASSPDLLAGVVTDTQYF
>TRBV7-8|TRBJ2-7|15|TRBD1
CASSFRTGRSYEQYF
>TRBV11-2|TRBJ2-7|15|TRBD2
CASSSPRGETYEQYF
>TRBV7-9|TRBJ2-7|16|.
CASSFAGRGPSYEQYF
>TRBV20-1|TRBJ2-3|14|.
CSARAGQSKDTQYF